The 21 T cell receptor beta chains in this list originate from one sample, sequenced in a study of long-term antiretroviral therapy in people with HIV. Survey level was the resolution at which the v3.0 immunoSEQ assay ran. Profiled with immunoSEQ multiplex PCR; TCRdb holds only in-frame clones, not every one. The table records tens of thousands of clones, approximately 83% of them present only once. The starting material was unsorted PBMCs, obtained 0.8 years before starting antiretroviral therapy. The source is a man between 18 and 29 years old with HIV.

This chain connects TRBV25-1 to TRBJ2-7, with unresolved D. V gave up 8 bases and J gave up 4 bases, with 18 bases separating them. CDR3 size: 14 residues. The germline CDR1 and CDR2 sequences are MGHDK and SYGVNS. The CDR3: CASRGSTRLYEQYF. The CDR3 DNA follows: TGTGCCAGCCGAGGCAGTACGAGGTTGTACGAGCAGTACTTC.

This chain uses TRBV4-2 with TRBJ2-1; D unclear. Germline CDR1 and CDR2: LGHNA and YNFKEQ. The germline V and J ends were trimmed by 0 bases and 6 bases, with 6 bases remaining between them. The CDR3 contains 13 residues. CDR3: CASSQDLGNEQFF. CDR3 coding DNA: TGTGCCAGCAGCCAAGATCTTGGCAATGAGCAGTTCTTC.

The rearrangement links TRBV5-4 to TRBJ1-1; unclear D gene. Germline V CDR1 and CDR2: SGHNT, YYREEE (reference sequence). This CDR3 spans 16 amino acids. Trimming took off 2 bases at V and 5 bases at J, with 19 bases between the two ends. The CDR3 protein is CASSLRPVGLVTEAFF. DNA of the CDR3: TGTGCCAGCAGCTTAAGGCCGGTTGGGTTGGTGACTGAAGCTTTCTTT.

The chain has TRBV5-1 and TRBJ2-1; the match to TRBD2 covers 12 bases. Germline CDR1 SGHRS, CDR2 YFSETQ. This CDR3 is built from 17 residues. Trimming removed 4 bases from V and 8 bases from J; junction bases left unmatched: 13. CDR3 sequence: CASSALPLAGGRDEQFF. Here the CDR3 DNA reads TGCGCCAGCAGCGCACTACCCCTAGCGGGGGGGCGGGATGAGCAGTTCTTC. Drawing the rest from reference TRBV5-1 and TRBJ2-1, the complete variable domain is KAGVTQTPRYLIKTRGQQVTLSCSPISGHRSVSWYQQTPGQGLQFLFEYFSETQRNKGNFPGRFSGRQFSNSRSEMNVSTLELGDSALYLCASSALPLAGGRDEQFFGPGTRLTVL.

For the CDR3, the DNA is TGCGCCAGCAGCCAACTCCACTCGGAGACCCAGTACTTC. It encodes CASSQLHSETQYF. The genes are TRBV4-3 and TRBJ2-5; D ambiguous. Trimming took off 2 bases at V and 5 bases at J, with 9 bases between the two ends. The length of the CDR3 is 13 residues. In germline, CDR1 is LGHNA, CDR2 YSLEER.

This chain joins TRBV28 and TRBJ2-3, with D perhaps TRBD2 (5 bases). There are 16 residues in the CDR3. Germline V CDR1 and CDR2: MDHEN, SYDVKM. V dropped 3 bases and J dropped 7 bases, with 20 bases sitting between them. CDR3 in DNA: TGTGCCAGCAGTTTTGATGTGGTGGGAGCAGTGTATACGCAGTATTTT. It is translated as CASSFDVVGAVYTQYF.

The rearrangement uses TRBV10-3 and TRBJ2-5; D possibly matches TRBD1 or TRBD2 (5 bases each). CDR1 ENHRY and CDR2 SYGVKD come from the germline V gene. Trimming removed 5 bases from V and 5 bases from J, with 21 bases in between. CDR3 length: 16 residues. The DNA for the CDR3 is TGTGCCATCAGTCCAAGTGGGGGTGGAGTAGAGGAGACCCAGTACTTC. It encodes CAISPSGGGVEETQYF.

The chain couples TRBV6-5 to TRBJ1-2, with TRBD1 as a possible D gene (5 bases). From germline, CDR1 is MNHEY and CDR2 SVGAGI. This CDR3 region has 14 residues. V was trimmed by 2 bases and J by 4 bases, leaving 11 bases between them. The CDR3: CASSYGQRGYGYTF. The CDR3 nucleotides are TGTGCCAGCAGTTACGGGCAAAGGGGCTATGGCTACACCTTC.

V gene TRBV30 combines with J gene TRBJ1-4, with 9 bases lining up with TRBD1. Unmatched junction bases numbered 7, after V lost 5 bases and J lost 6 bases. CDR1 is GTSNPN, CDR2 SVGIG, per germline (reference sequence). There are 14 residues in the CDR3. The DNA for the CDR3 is TGTGCCTGGGAGCCAGGGACAGGGTATGAAAAACTGTTTTTT. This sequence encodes CAWEPGTGYEKLFF.

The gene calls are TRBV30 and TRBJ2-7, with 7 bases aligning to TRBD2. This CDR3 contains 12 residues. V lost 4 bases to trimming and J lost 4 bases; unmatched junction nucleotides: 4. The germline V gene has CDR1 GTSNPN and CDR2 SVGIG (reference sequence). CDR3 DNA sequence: TGTGCCTGGACCTCCGGGGGGTACGAGCAGTACTTC. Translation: CAWTSGGYEQYF.

CDR3 in amino acids: CASSQTHGSPDTQYF. CDR3 DNA: TGTGCCAGCAGCCAAACACACGGATCTCCAGATACGCAGTATTTT. The rearrangement uses TRBV4-2 and TRBJ2-3, with unresolved D. Germline V gene data show CDR1 as LGHNA and CDR2 as YNFKEQ. V lost 2 bases, J lost 4 bases, and 13 bases lay in between. The CDR3 loop spans 15 amino acids.

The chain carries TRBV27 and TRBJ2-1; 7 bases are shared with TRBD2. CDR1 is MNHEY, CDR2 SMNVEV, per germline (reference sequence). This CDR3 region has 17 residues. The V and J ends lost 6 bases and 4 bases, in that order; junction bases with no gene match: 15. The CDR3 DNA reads TGTGCCAGCAGCTTCAACCTGGGGAGGGCGTGGTACAATGAGCAGTTCTTC. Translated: CASSFNLGRAWYNEQFF.

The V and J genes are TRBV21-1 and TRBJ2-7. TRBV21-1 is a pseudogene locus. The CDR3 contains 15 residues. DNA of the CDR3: TGTGCCAGCAGCGAAAGGGCCAGCCAACTCTACGAGCAGTACTTC. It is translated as CASSERASQLYEQYF.

CDR3 in amino acids: CASSPPGSGANVLTF. DNA for the CDR3: TGTGCCAGCAGCCCCCCCGGGTCTGGGGCCAACGTCCTGACTTTC. The chain couples TRBV9 to TRBJ2-6, with D hard to call. V lost 4 bases, J lost 1 base, and 9 bases lay in between. Germline CDR1 reads SGDLS; CDR2 reads YYNGEE. CDR3 size: 15 residues. Full variable domain (missing parts from reference TRBV9 and TRBJ2-6): DSGVTQTPKHLITATGQRVTLRCSPRSGDLSVYWYQQSLDQGLQFLIQYYNGEERAKGNILERFSAQQFPDLHSELNLSSLELGDSALYFCASSPPGSGANVLTFGAGSRLTVL.

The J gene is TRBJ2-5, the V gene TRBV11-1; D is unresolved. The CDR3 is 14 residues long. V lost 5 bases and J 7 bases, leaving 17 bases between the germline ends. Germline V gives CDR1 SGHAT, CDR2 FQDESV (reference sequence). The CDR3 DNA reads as TGTGCCAGCAGCCTCTTGGCCCCAACGGGGACCCAGTACTTC. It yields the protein CASSLLAPTGTQYF.

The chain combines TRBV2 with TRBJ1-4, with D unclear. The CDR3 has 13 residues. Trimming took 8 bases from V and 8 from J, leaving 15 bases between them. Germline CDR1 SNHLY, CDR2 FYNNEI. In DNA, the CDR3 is TGTGCCAGCCGGATGGAAGGCGTCGAAAAACTGTTTTTT. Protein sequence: CASRMEGVEKLFF.

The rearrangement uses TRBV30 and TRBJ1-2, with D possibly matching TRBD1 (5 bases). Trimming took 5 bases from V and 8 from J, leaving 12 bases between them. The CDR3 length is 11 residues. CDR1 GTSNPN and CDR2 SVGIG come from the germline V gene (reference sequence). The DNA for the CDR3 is TGTGCCTGGGGGACGGGGATCGGCTACACCTTC. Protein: CAWGTGIGYTF.

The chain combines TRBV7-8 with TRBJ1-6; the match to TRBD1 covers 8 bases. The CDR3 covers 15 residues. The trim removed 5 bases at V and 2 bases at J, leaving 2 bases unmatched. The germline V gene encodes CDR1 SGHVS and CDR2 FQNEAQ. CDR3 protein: CASSQGAPYNSPLHF. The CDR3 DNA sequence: TGTGCCAGCAGCCAGGGGGCTCCCTATAATTCACCCCTCCACTTT.

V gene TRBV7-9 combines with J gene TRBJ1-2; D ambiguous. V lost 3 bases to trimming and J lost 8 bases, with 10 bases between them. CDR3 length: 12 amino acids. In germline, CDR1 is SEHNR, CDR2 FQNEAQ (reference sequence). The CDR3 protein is CASSFASDGYTF. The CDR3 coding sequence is TGTGCCAGCAGCTTCGCATCGGACGGCTACACCTTC.

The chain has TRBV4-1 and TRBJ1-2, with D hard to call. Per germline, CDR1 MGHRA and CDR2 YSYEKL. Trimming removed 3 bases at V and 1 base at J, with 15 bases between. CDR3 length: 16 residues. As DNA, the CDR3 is TGCGCCAGCAGCCACCCGAACCCTACAGATAACTATGGCTACACCTTC. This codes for CASSHPNPTDNYGYTF.

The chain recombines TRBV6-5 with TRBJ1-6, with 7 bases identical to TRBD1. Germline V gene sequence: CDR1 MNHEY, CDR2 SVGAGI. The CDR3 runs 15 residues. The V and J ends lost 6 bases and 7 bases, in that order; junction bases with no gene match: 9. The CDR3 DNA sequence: TGTGCCAGCAGACCCGCCGACAGGGCAAATTCACCCCTCCACTTT. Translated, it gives CASRPADRANSPLHF.